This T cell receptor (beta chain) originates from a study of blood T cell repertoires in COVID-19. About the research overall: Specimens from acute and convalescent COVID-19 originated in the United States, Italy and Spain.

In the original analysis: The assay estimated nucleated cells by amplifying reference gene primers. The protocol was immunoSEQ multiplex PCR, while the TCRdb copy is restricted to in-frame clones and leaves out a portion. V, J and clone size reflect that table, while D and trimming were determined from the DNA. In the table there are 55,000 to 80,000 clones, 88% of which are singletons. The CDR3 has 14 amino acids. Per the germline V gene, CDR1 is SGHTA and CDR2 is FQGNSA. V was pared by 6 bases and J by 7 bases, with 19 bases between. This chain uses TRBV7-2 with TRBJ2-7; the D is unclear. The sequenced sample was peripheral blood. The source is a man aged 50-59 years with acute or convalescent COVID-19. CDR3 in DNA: TGTGCCAGCAGTCCTTGGAGTGGAGCTGGGGAGCAGTACTTC. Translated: CASSPWSGAGEQYF.